This T cell receptor beta chain was sequenced during a study of T-cell memory formation after mild COVID-19. The V and J ends lost 3 bases and 3 bases respectively, with 13 bases between them. The V gene's germline CDR1 is MNHNY and CDR2 SVGAGI (reference sequence). The CDR3 is 15 residues long. TCRdb re-called the 5' RACE reads with MiXCR, one entry per CDR3 protein. The sample has fewer than 60,000 distinct CDR3 sequences; roughly 25% are singletons. This clonotype was recorded once. The receptor comes from a man younger than 35 who had mild COVID-19 (a few samples of this study predate the infection). Cell type and time point are not known. The chain uses TRBV6-6 and TRBJ2-3; D uncertain. The sample consisted of PBMCs or a T cell subset sorted from them (not recorded which). CDR3 sequence (DNA): TGTGCCAGCAGTTATTCTGTGGAGAGAACAGATACGCAGTATTTT. It is translated as CASSYSVERTDTQYF.